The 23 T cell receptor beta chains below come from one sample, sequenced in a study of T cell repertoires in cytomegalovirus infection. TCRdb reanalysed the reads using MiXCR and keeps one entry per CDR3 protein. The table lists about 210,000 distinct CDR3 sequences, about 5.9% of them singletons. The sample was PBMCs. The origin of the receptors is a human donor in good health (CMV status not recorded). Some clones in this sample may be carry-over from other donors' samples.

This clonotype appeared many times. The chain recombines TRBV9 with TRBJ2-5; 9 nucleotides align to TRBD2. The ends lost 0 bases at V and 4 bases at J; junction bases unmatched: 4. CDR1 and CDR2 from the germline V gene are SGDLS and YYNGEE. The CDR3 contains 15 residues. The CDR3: CASSVAGSGGETQYF. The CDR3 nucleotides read TGTGCCAGCAGCGTAGCAGGTAGCGGGGGAGAGACCCAGTACTTC.

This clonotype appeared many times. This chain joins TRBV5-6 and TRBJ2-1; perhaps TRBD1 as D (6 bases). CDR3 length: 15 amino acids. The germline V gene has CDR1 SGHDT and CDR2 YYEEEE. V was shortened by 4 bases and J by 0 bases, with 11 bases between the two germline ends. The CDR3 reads CASSRGQSSYNEQFF. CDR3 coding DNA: TGTGCCAGCAGCCGAGGACAGAGCTCCTACAATGAGCAGTTCTTC.

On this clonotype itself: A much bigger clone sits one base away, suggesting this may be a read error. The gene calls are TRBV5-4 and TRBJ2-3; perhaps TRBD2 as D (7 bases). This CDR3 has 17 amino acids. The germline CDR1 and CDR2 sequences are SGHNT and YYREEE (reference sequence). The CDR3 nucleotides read TGTGCCAGCAGCGATTTCGCTAGGAGGGGGGGATCAGATAGGCAGTATTTT. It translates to CASSDFARRGGSDRQYF. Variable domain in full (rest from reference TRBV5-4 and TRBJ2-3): ETGVTQSPTHLIKTRGQQVTLRCSSQSGHNTVSWYQQALGQGPQFIFQYYREEENGRGNFPPRFSGLQFPNYSSELNVNALELDDSALYLCASSDFARRGGSDRQYFGPGTRLTVL.

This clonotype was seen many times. This CDR3 reads CSVRRGRGTEAFF. The CDR3, as DNA: TGCAGCGTTAGAAGGGGGCGAGGCACTGAAGCTTTCTTT. The chain is built from TRBV29-1 and TRBJ1-1, with 7 bases lining up with TRBD1. V dropped 5 bases and J dropped 4; count of bases not matched to a gene: 7. The CDR3 loop spans 13 amino acids. Germline V CDR1 and CDR2: SQVTM, ANQGSEA.

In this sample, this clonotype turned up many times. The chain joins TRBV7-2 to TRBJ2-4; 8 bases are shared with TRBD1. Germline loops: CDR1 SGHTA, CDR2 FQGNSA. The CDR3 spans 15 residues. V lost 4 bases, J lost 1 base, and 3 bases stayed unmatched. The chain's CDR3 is CASSYRQGAKNIQYF. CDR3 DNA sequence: TGTGCCAGCAGCTACAGACAGGGGGCCAAAAACATTCAGTACTTC. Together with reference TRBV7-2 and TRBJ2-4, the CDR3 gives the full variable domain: GAGVSQSPSNKVTEKGKDVELRCDPISGHTALYWYRQSLGQGLEFLIYFQGNSAPDKSGLPSDRFSAERTGGSVSTLTIQRTQQEDSAVYLCASSYRQGAKNIQYFGAGTRLSVL.

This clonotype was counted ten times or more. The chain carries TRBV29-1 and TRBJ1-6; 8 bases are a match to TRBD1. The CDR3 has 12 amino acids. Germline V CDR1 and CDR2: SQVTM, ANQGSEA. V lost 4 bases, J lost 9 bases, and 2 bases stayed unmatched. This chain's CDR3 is CSVADRGSPLHF. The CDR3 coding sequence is TGCAGCGTTGCTGACAGGGGTTCACCCCTCCACTTT.

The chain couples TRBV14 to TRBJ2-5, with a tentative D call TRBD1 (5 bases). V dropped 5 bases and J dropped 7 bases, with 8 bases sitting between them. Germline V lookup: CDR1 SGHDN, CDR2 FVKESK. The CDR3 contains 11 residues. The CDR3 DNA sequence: TGTGCCAGCAGCGGGGCAGGGACCCAGTACTTC. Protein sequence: CASSGAGTQYF.

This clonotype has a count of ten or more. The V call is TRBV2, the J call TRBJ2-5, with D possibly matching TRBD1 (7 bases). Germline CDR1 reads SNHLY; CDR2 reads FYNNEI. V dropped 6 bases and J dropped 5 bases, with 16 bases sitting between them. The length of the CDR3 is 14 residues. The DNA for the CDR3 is TGTGCCAGCAGCAGTCAGGGGGGCGAGGAGACCCAGTACTTC. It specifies CASSSQGGEETQYF.

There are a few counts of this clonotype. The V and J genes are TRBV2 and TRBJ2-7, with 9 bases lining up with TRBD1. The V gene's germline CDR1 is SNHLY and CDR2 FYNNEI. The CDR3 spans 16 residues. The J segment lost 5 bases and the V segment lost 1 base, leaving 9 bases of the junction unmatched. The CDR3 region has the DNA TGTGCCAGCAGTGAAGAAGAGACAGGGGGACGGAACGAGCAGTACTTC. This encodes CASSEEETGGRNEQYF.

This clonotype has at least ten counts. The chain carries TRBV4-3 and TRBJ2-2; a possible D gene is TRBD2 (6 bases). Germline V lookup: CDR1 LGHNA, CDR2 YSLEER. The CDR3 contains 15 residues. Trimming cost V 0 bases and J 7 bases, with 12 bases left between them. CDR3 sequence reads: CASSQEGRGNGELFF. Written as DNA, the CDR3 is TGCGCCAGCAGCCAAGAGGGACGCGGGAACGGGGAGCTGTTTTTT.

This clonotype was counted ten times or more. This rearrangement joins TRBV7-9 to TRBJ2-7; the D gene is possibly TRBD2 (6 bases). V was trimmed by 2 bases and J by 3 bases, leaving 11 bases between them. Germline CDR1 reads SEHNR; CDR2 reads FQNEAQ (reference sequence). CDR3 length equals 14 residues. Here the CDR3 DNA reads TGTGCCAGCAGCTTACAGGGAGGAAACTACGAGCAGTACTTC. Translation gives CASSLQGGNYEQYF.

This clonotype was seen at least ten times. The CDR3 DNA reads as TGTGCCAGCAGTTTGGGGGGGCGCTACGAGCAGTACTTC. It codes for CASSLGGRYEQYF. The genes are TRBV28 and TRBJ2-7; maybe TRBD2 (7 bases). V was shortened by 3 bases and J by 3 bases, with 9 bases between the two germline ends. This CDR3 spans 13 amino acids. In germline, CDR1 is MDHEN, CDR2 SYDVKM.

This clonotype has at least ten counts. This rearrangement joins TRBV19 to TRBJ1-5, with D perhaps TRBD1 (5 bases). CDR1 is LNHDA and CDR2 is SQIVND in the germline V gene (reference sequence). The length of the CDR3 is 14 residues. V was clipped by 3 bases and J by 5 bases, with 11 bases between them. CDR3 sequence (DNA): TGTGCCAGTAGTATTATGACACAGGATCAGCCCCAGCATTTT. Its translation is CASSIMTQDQPQHF.

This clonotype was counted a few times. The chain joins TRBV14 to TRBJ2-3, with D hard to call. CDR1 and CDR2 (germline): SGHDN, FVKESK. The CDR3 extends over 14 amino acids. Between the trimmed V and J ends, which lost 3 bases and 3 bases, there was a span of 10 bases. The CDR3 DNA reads TGTGCCAGCAGCCAGGGTATCGCTACAGATACGCAGTATTTT. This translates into CASSQGIATDTQYF.

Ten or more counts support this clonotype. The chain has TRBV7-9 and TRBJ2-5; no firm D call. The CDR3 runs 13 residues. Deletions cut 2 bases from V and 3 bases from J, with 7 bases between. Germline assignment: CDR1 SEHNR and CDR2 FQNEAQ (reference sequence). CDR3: CASSLHGEETQYF. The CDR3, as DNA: TGTGCCAGCAGCTTACACGGCGAAGAGACCCAGTACTTC.

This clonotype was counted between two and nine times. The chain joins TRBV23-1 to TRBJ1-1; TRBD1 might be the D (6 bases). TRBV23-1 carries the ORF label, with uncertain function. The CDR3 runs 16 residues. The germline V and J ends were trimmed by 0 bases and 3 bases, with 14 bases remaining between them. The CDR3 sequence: CASSQSGGGKDTEAFF. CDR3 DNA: TGCGCCAGCAGTCAATCGGGAGGGGGAAAGGACACTGAAGCTTTCTTT.

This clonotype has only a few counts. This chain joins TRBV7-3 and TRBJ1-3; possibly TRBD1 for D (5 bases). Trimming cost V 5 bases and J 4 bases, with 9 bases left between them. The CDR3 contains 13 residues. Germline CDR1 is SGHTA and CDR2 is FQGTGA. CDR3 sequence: CASSPNRGNTIYF. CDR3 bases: TGTGCCAGCAGCCCCAACAGGGGAAACACCATATATTTT.

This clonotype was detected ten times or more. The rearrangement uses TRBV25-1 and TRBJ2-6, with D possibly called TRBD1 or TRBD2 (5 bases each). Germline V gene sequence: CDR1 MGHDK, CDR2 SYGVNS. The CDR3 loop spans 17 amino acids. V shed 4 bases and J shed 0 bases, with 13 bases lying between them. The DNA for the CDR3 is TGTGCCAGCAGTGGAGGGGAATTCCCCTCTGGGGCCAACGTCCTGACTTTC. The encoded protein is CASSGGEFPSGANVLTF.

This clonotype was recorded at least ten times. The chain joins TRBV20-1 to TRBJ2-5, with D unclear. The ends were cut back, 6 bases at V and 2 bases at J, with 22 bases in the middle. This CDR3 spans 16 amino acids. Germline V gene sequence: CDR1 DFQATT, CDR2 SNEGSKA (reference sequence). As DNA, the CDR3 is TGCAGTGCGGCCGGAAGGGCACGGGCGGAGCAAGAGACCCAGTACTTC. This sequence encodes CSAAGRARAEQETQYF.

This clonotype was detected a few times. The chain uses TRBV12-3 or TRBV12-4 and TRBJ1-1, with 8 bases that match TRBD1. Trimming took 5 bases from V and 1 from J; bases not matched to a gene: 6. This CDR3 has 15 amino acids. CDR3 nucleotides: TGTGCCAGCAGTCCCAGACAGGGGAGGAACACTGAAGCTTTCTTT. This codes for CASSPRQGRNTEAFF.

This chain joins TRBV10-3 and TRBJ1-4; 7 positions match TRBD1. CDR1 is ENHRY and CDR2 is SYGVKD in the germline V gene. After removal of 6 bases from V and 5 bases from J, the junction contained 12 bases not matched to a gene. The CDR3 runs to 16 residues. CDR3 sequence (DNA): TGTGCCATCAGCTCAACTTGGCAGGGGGTAAATGAAAAACTGTTTTTT. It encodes CAISSTWQGVNEKLFF.

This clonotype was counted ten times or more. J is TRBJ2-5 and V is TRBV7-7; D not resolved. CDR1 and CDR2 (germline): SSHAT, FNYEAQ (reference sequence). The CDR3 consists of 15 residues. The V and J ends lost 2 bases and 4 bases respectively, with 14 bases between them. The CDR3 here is CASSLKHTARETQYF. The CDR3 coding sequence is TGTGCCAGCAGCTTAAAACATACGGCCAGAGAGACCCAGTACTTC.

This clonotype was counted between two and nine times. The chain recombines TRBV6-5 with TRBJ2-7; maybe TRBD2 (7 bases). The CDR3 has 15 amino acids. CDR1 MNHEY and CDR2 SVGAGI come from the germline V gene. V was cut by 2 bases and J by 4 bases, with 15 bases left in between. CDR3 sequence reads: CASSYGGGGEYEQYF. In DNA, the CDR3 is TGTGCCAGCAGTTACGGGGGAGGGGGGGAGTACGAGCAGTACTTC.